These 13 T cell receptor beta chains share one sample of origin, sequenced in a study of blood T cells in healthy people across ages. A sample-barcoded 5' primer and a J-beta primer mix were used in a second PCR of about 7 to 12 cycles. TCRdb itself ran the 5' RACE reads through MiXCR, one entry per CDR3 protein. Of more than 800,000 distinct CDR3 sequences in the sample, more than 25% were seen once. The sequenced sample was blood. The receptors stem from a woman aged 80 or over in good health.

Concerning this clonotype itself: At one end, the junction sequence differs from germline, possibly due to a read error. This chain links TRBV29-1 with TRBJ2-2; D is perhaps TRBD1 (5 bases). CDR1 is SQVTM and CDR2 is ANQGSEA in the germline V gene. This CDR3 contains 13 residues. The CDR3 loop reads CGVDSQFTRELFF. In nucleotides, the CDR3 is TGCGGCGTTGACAGCCAATTCACCCGGGAGCTGTTTTTT.

This clonotype was detected ten times or more. J is TRBJ2-3 and V is TRBV5-4, with a weak D call TRBD2 (5 bases). Germline assignment: CDR1 SGHNT and CDR2 YYREEE (reference sequence). Trimming cost V 0 bases and J 0 bases, with 11 bases left between them. This CDR3 comprises 16 residues. In DNA, the CDR3 is TGTGCCAGCAGCTTGGGAACGGGGTATAGCACAGATACGCAGTATTTT. Translation gives CASSLGTGYSTDTQYF.

The chain recombines TRBV7-2 with TRBJ2-3; perhaps TRBD2 as D (6 bases). CDR3 length equals 17 residues. The germline V and J ends were trimmed by 0 bases and 0 bases, with 13 bases remaining between them. From germline, CDR1 is SGHTA and CDR2 FQGNSA. The CDR3 DNA reads as TGTGCCAGCAGCTTAGCCTCCCTAGCGATTAGCACAGATACGCAGTATTTT. Protein: CASSLASLAISTDTQYF. Using reference TRBV7-2 and TRBJ2-3 for the parts outside the CDR3, the full variable domain is GAGVSQSPSNKVTEKGKDVELRCDPISGHTALYWYRQSLGQGLEFLIYFQGNSAPDKSGLPSDRFSAERTGGSVSTLTIQRTQQEDSAVYLCASSLASLAISTDTQYFGPGTRLTVL.

This clonotype was detected only a few times. A read error may be the cause here, since a much bigger clone is one base away. The genes are TRBV15 and TRBJ2-7; tentative D call: TRBD2 (5 bases). The CDR3 spans 15 residues. Germline V gene data show CDR1 as LNHNV and CDR2 as YYDKDF (reference sequence). The CDR3 nucleotides read TGTGCCACCAGCTCCTCCACGGCGGGCAACTACGTGCAGTACTTC. Translated: CATSSSTAGNYVQYF.

V is TRBV12-3 or TRBV12-4 and J is TRBJ1-1; TRBD1 is a possible D gene (5 bases). Trimming removed 3 bases from V and 3 bases from J, with 17 bases in between. The CDR3 is made up of 16 amino acids. The CDR3 DNA is TGTGCCAGCAGTTTTTGGGCAGGGACGGGGGACACTGAAGCTTTCTTT. It specifies CASSFWAGTGDTEAFF.

This sequence joins TRBV14 and TRBJ1-3; D call uncertain. Germline V gives CDR1 SGHDN, CDR2 FVKESK. Trimming cost V 1 base and J 0 bases, with 7 bases left between them. The CDR3 runs to 15 residues. CDR3 sequence reads: CASSQVAASGNTIYF. The CDR3 DNA follows: TGTGCCAGCAGCCAAGTCGCGGCCTCTGGAAACACCATATATTTT. The full variable domain, rest sourced from reference TRBV14 and TRBJ1-3, is EAGVTQFPSHSVIEKGQTVTLRCDPISGHDNLYWYRRVMGKEIKFLLHFVKESKQDESGMPNNRFLAERTGGTYSTLKVQPAELEDSGVYFCASSQVAASGNTIYFGEGSWLTVV.

This clonotype was observed at least ten times. The chain joins TRBV3-1 to TRBJ1-2; D is undetermined. CDR3 length: 13 residues. Trimming removed 6 bases at V and 8 bases at J, with 16 bases between. In germline, CDR1 is LGHDT, CDR2 YNNKEL (reference sequence). This CDR3 is CASRVEGFGGYTF. DNA of the CDR3: TGTGCCAGCAGAGTGGAAGGCTTCGGGGGCTACACCTTC.

V is TRBV15 and J is TRBJ1-5, with unresolved D. The V end lost 1 base, the J end lost 6 bases, and 7 bases lay between the germline ends. The CDR3 loop spans 13 amino acids. Germline lookup yields CDR1 LNHNV and CDR2 YYDKDF (reference sequence). This CDR3 reads CATSRVPGQPQHF. CDR3 nucleotides: TGTGCCACCAGCAGAGTTCCGGGTCAGCCCCAGCATTTT. The variable domain in full, completed from reference TRBV15 and TRBJ1-5, reads DAMVIQNPRYQVTQFGKPVTLSCSQTLNHNVMYWYQQKSSQAPKLLFHYYDKDFNNEADTPDNFQSRRPNTSFCFLDIRSPGLGDTAMYLCATSRVPGQPQHFGDGTRLSIL.

The chain joins TRBV20-1 to TRBJ2-4, with D hard to call. The end of the DNA fits TRBJ2-7 better, so the J call may be wrong. Germline values: CDR1 DFQATT, CDR2 SNEGSKA (reference sequence). The length of the CDR3 is 13 residues. The CDR3 nucleotides are TGCAGTGCCGGACGGGCCTCGCGGCCCGAGCAGTACTTC. Translating it yields CSAGRASRPEQYF.

This clonotype was found many times. V is TRBV27 and J is TRBJ1-5; D perhaps matches TRBD1 (6 bases). This CDR3 comprises 14 residues. The germline CDR1 and CDR2 sequences are MNHEY and SMNVEV (reference sequence). V lost 2 bases to trimming and J lost 5 bases, with 10 bases between them. In DNA form, the CDR3 reads TGTGCCAGCAGTTTAACGGGGGGCTATCAGCCCCAGCATTTT. Translated, it gives CASSLTGGYQPQHF.

The chain employs TRBV4-3 and TRBJ1-5, with 8 bases matching TRBD1. The CDR3 runs to 18 residues. The germline CDR1 and CDR2 sequences are LGHNA and YSLEER. V lost 0 bases and J lost 0; bases outside the gene matches: 7. In DNA form, the CDR3 reads TGCGCCAGCAGCCAAGAGACAGGGGCAGGAGATAGCAATCAGCCCCAGCATTTT. Its translation is CASSQETGAGDSNQPQHF.

This chain joins TRBV11-3 and TRBJ2-1, with a possible D match to TRBD1 (6 bases). Germline V gives CDR1 SGHNT, CDR2 YENEEA. The CDR3 loop spans 18 amino acids. Trimming cost V 2 bases and J 2 bases, with 19 bases left between them. DNA for the CDR3: TGTGCCAGCAGCTTATTCCAGGGGATAGACTTTACCTACAATGAGCAGTTCTTC. This translates into CASSLFQGIDFTYNEQFF.

This clonotype was seen repeatedly, ten times or more. This chain connects TRBV6-5 to TRBJ2-5; 12 bases map to TRBD2. CDR1 is MNHEY and CDR2 is SVGAGI in the germline V gene. V lost 6 bases, J lost 3 bases, and 8 bases stayed unmatched. The CDR3 has 16 residues. The CDR3 coding sequence is TGTGCCAGCAGGGGACGGACTAGCGGGGTAAAAGAGACCCAGTACTTC. This encodes CASRGRTSGVKETQYF.